Here is one TCR beta chain with its context. Antigen: not known. This sample stems from a study of T cell repertoires in cytomegalovirus infection. TCRdb itself ran the reads through MiXCR, one entry per CDR3 protein. The data show hundreds of thousands of distinct CDR3 sequences, about 29% seen once. V lost 6 bases to trimming and J lost 5 bases, with 20 bases between them. The CDR3 extends over 16 amino acids. This TCR derives from a human donor in good health (CMV status not recorded). Some clones in this sample may be carry-over from other donors' samples. The rearrangement uses TRBV12-3 or TRBV12-4 and TRBJ1-5, with D perhaps TRBD1 (5 bases). Source: cultured PBMCs, taken from culture after CMV antigen stimulation. CDR3 sequence reads: CASSSPWAGGDQPQHF. CDR3 in DNA: TGTGCCAGCAGCTCGCCCTGGGCGGGGGGAGATCAGCCCCAGCATTTT.